A selection of T cell receptor beta chains follows, all from one sample in a study of blood T cell repertoires in COVID-19. Libraries were prepared by immunoSEQ multiplex PCR; TCRdb keeps only in-frame clonotypes and omits some of them. Counted here are around 140,000 clones, approximately 88% occurring once; the ten biggest clones make up about 18%. Sequencing was done on a sample of peripheral blood. The receptors come from an elderly woman with acute or convalescent COVID-19. CDR3s include the opening cysteine and the closing phenylalanine or tryptophan. D genes are given only for firm matches. Size is omitted from some rows. Given values are once, few, many or a class for expanded clones.

j_call d_call v_call clone_size cdr3_aa cdr3_nt
TRBJ2-7 TRBD1 TRBV15 NA CATSLVSGGAYEQYF TGTGCCACCAGCCTAGTTTCAGGGGGCGCTTACGAGCAGTACTTC
TRBJ2-7 TRBD2 TRBV19 NA CASSIAAGDFSYEQYF TGTGCCAGTAGTATAGCGGCGGGGGATTTCTCCTACGAGCAGTACTTC
TRBJ2-7 NA TRBV6-5 NA CASSLRPTYEQYF TGTGCCAGCAGTTTGCGGCCCACCTACGAGCAGTACTTC
TRBJ2-7 NA TRBV7-2 NA CASSLAGGSRYEQYF TGTGCCAGCAGCTTAGCTGGCGGGTCGCGCTACGAGCAGTACTTC
TRBJ2-2 TRBD1 TRBV6-1 NA CASSEITGVTGELFF TGTGCCAGCAGTGAAATTACAGGGGTCACCGGGGAGCTGTTTTTT
TRBJ2-7 NA TRBV29-1 NA CSVVDYGRGRNEQYF TGCAGCGTTGTTGATTACGGGAGGGGGCGTAACGAGCAGTACTTC
TRBJ2-7 NA TRBV6-2/TRBV6-3 NA CASSPQGIAYEQYF TGTGCCAGCAGTCCACAGGGTATTGCCTACGAGCAGTACTTC
TRBJ1-2 NA TRBV5-1 NA CASSFGEANYGYTF TGCGCCAGCAGCTTCGGGGAAGCTAACTATGGCTACACCTTC
TRBJ1-1 NA TRBV5-1 NA CASSSDDRRNTEAFF TGCGCCAGCAGCTCGGACGACAGGAGGAACACTGAAGCTTTCTTT
TRBJ2-3 TRBD2 TRBV7-2 NA CASSLRGTSGGRWADTQYF TGTGCCAGCAGCTTAAGGGGGACTAGCGGGGGTCGGTGGGCAGATACGCAGTATTTT
TRBJ1-5 NA TRBV5-6 NA CASSAGGPGSQPQHF TGTGCCAGCAGCGCCGGAGGCCCCGGCAGCCAGCCCCAGCATTTT
TRBJ2-5 NA TRBV18 NA CASSPPEGIVQETQYF TGTGCCAGCTCACCACCGGAGGGGATCGTCCAAGAGACCCAGTACTTC
TRBJ2-3 TRBD1 TRBV19 once CASSFRTGVGTDTQYF TGTGCCAGTAGTTTTAGGACAGGGGTGGGCACAGATACGCAGTATTTT
TRBJ1-4 NA TRBV20-1 NA CSASGGRGEKLFF TGCAGTGCTAGTGGGGGGCGCGGGGAAAAACTGTTTTTT
TRBJ1-2 NA TRBV7-2 NA CASSLAGIGGYTF TGTGCCAGCAGCTTAGCCGGGATTGGCGGCTACACCTTC
TRBJ1-1 TRBD1 TRBV5-1 NA CASSPGGGRNEAFF TGCGCCAGCAGCCCCGGAGGGGGCAGAAATGAAGCTTTCTTT
TRBJ2-1 NA TRBV19 NA CASSKRSVGDEQFF TGTGCCAGTAGTAAGCGGTCCGTTGGGGATGAGCAGTTCTTC
TRBJ1-1 TRBD1 TRBV2 NA CASSPSGGPTEAFF TGTGCCAGCAGTCCCTCAGGGGGGCCAACTGAAGCTTTCTTT
TRBJ2-7 NA TRBV7-2 NA CASSLWRTYEQYF TGTGCCAGCAGCTTATGGCGGACCTACGAGCAGTACTTC
TRBJ1-1 TRBD1 TRBV10-2 many CASSPQGITEAFF TGCGCCAGCAGCCCACAGGGGATAACTGAAGCTTTCTTT
TRBJ2-1 NA TRBV14 NA CASSQVGRGVRHPEQFF TGTGCCAGCAGCCAAGTAGGGAGGGGGGTACGTCACCCTGAGCAGTTCTTC
TRBJ2-2 TRBD2 TRBV5-1 NA CASSWAGTSGAGTGELFF TGCGCCAGCAGCTGGGCCGGGACTAGCGGCGCGGGCACCGGGGAGCTGTTTTTT
TRBJ2-5 TRBD2 TRBV7-9 NA CASSASLRGGRETQYF TGTGCCAGCAGCGCTAGCTTGCGGGGGGGCCGAGAGACCCAGTACTTC
TRBJ2-7 TRBD2 TRBV7-8 NA CASSFTSGRAHEQYF TGTGCCAGCAGCTTCACTAGCGGGAGGGCCCACGAGCAGTACTTC